This T cell receptor beta chain appears in the sequencing data of a study of shared clonotypes between healthy human individuals. Across the study: The donor pool was made up of a couple of women and three men aged 18 to 49.

Naive CD8 cells comprised CD45RO-negative, CCR7-positively selected cells, excluding terminally differentiated effector memory CD45RA+ cells. V lost 6 bases, J lost 2 bases, and 16 bases lay in between. The CDR3 contains 16 residues. The germline V gene has CDR1 SEHNR and CDR2 FQNEAQ (reference sequence). Regarding this clone: Its antigen is unknown.

Study-wide results and caveats: Naive CD4 clonotype sharing across several donors was around 5%. Clonotypes shared by all four sorted-subset donors had higher generation probabilities than non-shared clonotypes.

Researchers divided each subset's genomic DNA evenly across several immunoSEQ plates. Clones were read by immunoSEQ multiplex PCR, and TCRdb kept only the in-frame ones, dropping some. The table lists about 870,000 clones, 92% of them singletons. The clonotype comes from a man in his thirties or forties in good health. The specimen sequenced was naive CD8+ T cells sorted from blood. The chain has TRBV7-9 and TRBJ2-2, with D possibly TRBD2 on 6 matching bases. The CDR3 here is CASSIYSGTNTGELFF. CDR3 nucleotides: TGTGCCAGCAGTATATATAGCGGAACTAACACCGGGGAGCTGTTTTTT.